One and the same sample provided the 24 T cell receptor beta chains below, sequenced in a study of CD8 T cells in ankylosing spondylitis (dated by TCRdb to the late 2010s). General findings and caveats noted by the study authors: A TCR beta motif made up of several highly homologous amino acid variants appeared to be characteristic of blood from ankylosing spondylitis patients.

The library was generated by 5' RACE. Sequencing was performed on an Illumina HiSeq 2500. TCRdb ran its own pipeline on the public reads, namely fastp trimming at Q25 and MiXCR clone calling, and kept in-frame beta chains. Rows with one shared CDR3 protein collapse into an entry with the most common genes and DNA. For this sample there are roughly 490,000 distinct CDR3 sequences; about 5.7% appear just once. Jointly, the top ten make up roughly 3.2% of the sample. For these receptors, no antigen is known. The sequencing input was blood, either unsorted or a sorted T cell fraction (not recorded which). Every receptor here comes from a male donor with ankylosing spondylitis.

This chain connects TRBV5-5 to TRBJ2-2; D is perhaps TRBD1 or TRBD2 (5 bases each). The germline V and J ends were trimmed by 0 bases and 6 bases, with 21 bases remaining between them. Germline lookup yields CDR1 SGHKS and CDR2 YYEKEE (reference sequence). CDR3 length equals 18 residues. This CDR3 reads CASSLDRLILGFSGELFF. As DNA, the CDR3 is TGTGCCAGCAGCTTGGACAGGCTGATACTAGGTTTCTCCGGGGAGCTGTTTTTT.

Ten or more counts support this clonotype. CDR3 DNA sequence: TGCAGTGCTTCCGACAGTAGCCAAGAGACCCAGTACTTC. Translation: CSASDSSQETQYF. V gene TRBV20-1 combines with J gene TRBJ2-5, with TRBD1 as a possible D gene (5 bases). V was cut by 5 bases and J by 1 base, with 11 bases left in between. This CDR3 region has 13 residues. Looked up from germline, CDR1 is DFQATT and CDR2 is SNEGSKA (reference sequence).

Many counts were recorded for this clonotype. The chain is built from TRBV20-1 and TRBJ2-1; possible D gene TRBD2, 5 bases. Trimming shortened V by 6 bases and J by 8 bases, and 14 bases separated the two germline ends. This CDR3 has 12 residues. Per the germline V gene, CDR1 is DFQATT and CDR2 is SNEGSKA (reference sequence). CDR3 DNA: TGCAGTGCGCGCTACCGAGCGGATGAGCAGTTCTTC. Amino acids: CSARYRADEQFF.

This clonotype was seen repeatedly, ten times or more. This chain connects TRBV7-8 to TRBJ1-2; no clear D. The germline gives CDR1 SGHVS, CDR2 FQNEAQ. The CDR3 is 14 residues long. V was trimmed by 1 base and J by 4 bases, leaving 10 bases between them. Written as DNA, the CDR3 is TGTGCCAGCAGCTTAGACGGCGGCCCCTATGGCTACACCTTC. Amino acids: CASSLDGGPYGYTF.

In regard to this clonotype: One end of the junction fails to match germline, which may point to a read error. The chain has TRBV7-2 and TRBJ2-2; no definite D call. CDR3 length: 13 residues. In germline, CDR1 is SGHTA, CDR2 FQGNSA. The CDR3: CASSLALTRELFF. CDR3 bases: TGTGCCAGCAGCTTAGCGCTCACCCGGGAGCTGTTTTTT.

The sample holds many counts of this clonotype. The chain links TRBV5-1 to TRBJ1-6, with 9 nucleotides matching TRBD1. The CDR3 totals 15 residues. Germline CDR1 SGHRS, CDR2 YFSETQ. The V gene end was trimmed by 4 bases and the J gene end by 5 bases; junction bases not matched to a gene: 4. CDR3 DNA sequence: TGCGCCAGCAGCCTACAGGGGGCCAATAATTCACCCCTCCACTTT. Its translation: CASSLQGANNSPLHF.

The sample holds a few counts of this clonotype. The J gene is TRBJ2-1, the V gene TRBV20-1; TRBD2 is a possible D gene (6 bases). Between the trimmed V and J ends, which lost 6 bases and 3 bases, there was a span of 15 bases. The germline V gene has CDR1 DFQATT and CDR2 SNEGSKA (reference sequence). There are 14 residues in the CDR3. The CDR3 nucleotides read TGCAGTGCGCCAATGTGGCGGGGCTACAATGAGCAGTTCTTC. This sequence encodes CSAPMWRGYNEQFF.

This clonotype appeared many times. The chain combines TRBV11-2 with TRBJ1-4; TRBD1 agrees at 7 bases. V was pared by 5 bases and J by 2 bases, with 14 bases of the junction left unmatched. CDR1 is SGHAT and CDR2 is FQNNGV in the germline V gene. This CDR3 comprises 18 residues. CDR3 loop: CASSPGQSARSTNEKLFF. The CDR3 coding sequence is TGTGCCAGCAGCCCGGGACAGTCCGCGAGATCGACTAATGAAAAACTGTTTTTT.

This clonotype was observed at least ten times. DNA for the CDR3: TGTGCCACCACACAGGGTGCCCCCACCACAGATACGCAGTATTTT. This encodes CATTQGAPTTDTQYF. V usage is TRBV15 and J usage is TRBJ2-3; D possibly corresponds to TRBD1 (6 bases). This CDR3 is built from 15 residues. Germline lookup yields CDR1 LNHNV and CDR2 YYDKDF (reference sequence). V was clipped by 7 bases and J by 2 bases, with 16 bases between them.

This clonotype occurred a few times. The V call is TRBV11-2, the J call TRBJ2-7; unclear D gene. The CDR3 contains 15 residues. V was clipped by 5 bases and J by 0 bases, with 14 bases between them. Germline lookup yields CDR1 SGHAT and CDR2 FQNNGV. DNA for the CDR3: TGTGCCAGCAGCCTTCGAAGAACTGGCTCCTACGAGCAGTACTTC. Its protein product is CASSLRRTGSYEQYF. The whole variable domain, remainder taken from reference TRBV11-2 and TRBJ2-7, is EAGVAQSPRYKIIEKRQSVAFWCNPISGHATLYWYQQILGQGPKLLIQFQNNGVVDDSQLPKDRFSAERLKGVDSTLKIQPAKLEDSAVYLCASSLRRTGSYEQYFGPGTRLTVT.

At least ten counts were recorded for this clonotype. V is TRBV20-1 and J is TRBJ2-7; maybe TRBD1 (6 bases). The germline V gene has CDR1 DFQATT and CDR2 SNEGSKA (reference sequence). The CDR3 totals 14 residues. Trimming stripped 5 bases from V and 7 bases from J, with 21 bases between. DNA for the CDR3: TGCAGTGCTGGCTGGACAGTACTTTTGGATGAGCAGTACTTC. This codes for CSAGWTVLLDEQYF.

To note about this clonotype: Given a much more abundant clone one base away, this may be a read error. J is TRBJ2-7 and V is TRBV20-1; 13 nucleotides align to TRBD2. Germline V gene data show CDR1 as DFQATT and CDR2 as SNEGSKA (reference sequence). The CDR3 extends over 17 amino acids. CDR3 in DNA: TGCTGTGCTAGTCATCCCTCGGGACTAGCGGGGATCTACGAGCAGTACTTC. Translation gives CCASHPSGLAGIYEQYF.

This clonotype has a handful of counts. V and J are TRBV7-6 and TRBJ2-7; 11 bases align to TRBD2. This CDR3 is 14 amino acids long. With V trimmed by 4 bases and J by 5 bases, 4 bases remained unmatched. Germline CDR1 and CDR2: SGHVS and FNYEAQ. Here the CDR3 DNA reads TGTGCCAGCAGCTCACTAGCGGGAGAACACGAGCAGTACTTC. Protein product: CASSSLAGEHEQYF.

This clonotype was recorded many times. The genes are TRBV7-2 and TRBJ1-2; D is uncertain. V gave up 0 bases and J gave up 6 bases, with 11 bases separating them. Germline CDR1 SGHTA, CDR2 FQGNSA. The CDR3 runs to 14 residues. This chain's CDR3 is CASSLALAGDGYTF. CDR3 coding DNA: TGTGCCAGCAGCTTAGCACTCGCTGGGGATGGCTACACCTTC.

This clonotype was detected ten times or more. The chain links TRBV7-3 to TRBJ2-1; D not resolved. Germline V gives CDR1 SGHTA, CDR2 FQGTGA. Deletions cut 1 base from V and 5 bases from J, with 6 bases between. This CDR3 region has 13 residues. CDR3 residues: CASSLKLNNEQFF. In DNA form, the CDR3 reads TGTGCCAGCAGCTTAAAACTAAACAATGAGCAGTTCTTC.

This clonotype was detected many times. This chain connects TRBV20-1 to TRBJ2-5; 11 bases align to TRBD2. In germline, CDR1 is DFQATT, CDR2 SNEGSKA (reference sequence). Germline trimming cut 0 bases from V and 5 bases from J; bases unmatched to any gene: 8. The CDR3 extends over 16 amino acids. The CDR3 DNA reads as TGCAGTGCTAGAGACCCGAGACTAGCGGGAAGGGAGACCCAGTACTTC. Translating it yields CSARDPRLAGRETQYF.

This clonotype occurred many times. This chain uses TRBV7-2 with TRBJ1-2; D uncertain. The CDR3 is made up of 14 amino acids. Germline CDR1 is SGHTA and CDR2 is FQGNSA. V was trimmed by 4 bases and J by 4 bases, leaving 13 bases between them. In DNA form, the CDR3 reads TGTGCCAGCAGCTATGGGTACGAAAGCTATGGCTACACCTTC. This encodes CASSYGYESYGYTF. Complete variable domain (other parts from reference TRBV7-2 and TRBJ1-2): GAGVSQSPSNKVTEKGKDVELRCDPISGHTALYWYRQSLGQGLEFLIYFQGNSAPDKSGLPSDRFSAERTGGSVSTLTIQRTQQEDSAVYLCASSYGYESYGYTFGSGTRLTVV.

In this sample, this clonotype turned up many times. The chain has TRBV10-3 and TRBJ1-1; D uncertain. Trimming took 3 bases from V and 2 from J, leaving 4 bases between them. Germline CDR1 reads ENHRY; CDR2 reads SYGVKD. CDR3 size: 12 residues. CDR3 DNA sequence: TGTGCCATCAGTGACGGCAACACTGAAGCTTTCTTT. This gives the protein CAISDGNTEAFF.

The table lists this clonotype with a few counts. The chain couples TRBV6-2 or TRBV6-3 to TRBJ1-4, with D possibly matching TRBD1 (6 bases). The length of the CDR3 is 13 residues. V lost 6 bases, J lost 7 bases, and 12 bases lay in between. Germline CDR1 and CDR2: MNHEY and SVGEGT. CDR3 nucleotides: TGTGCCAGCAGGCGGACAGTTTCTGAAAAACTGTTTTTT. Protein sequence: CASRRTVSEKLFF.

This clonotype was picked up many times. The chain employs TRBV10-3 and TRBJ1-5; the D is unclear. The ends were cut back, 4 bases at V and 4 bases at J, with 23 bases in the middle. This CDR3 has 18 residues. Germline V lookup: CDR1 ENHRY, CDR2 SYGVKD. This CDR3 is CAISATPPVGPLNQPQHF. The CDR3 DNA follows: TGTGCCATCAGTGCAACCCCCCCCGTGGGCCCTCTAAATCAGCCCCAGCATTTT.

There are a few counts of this clonotype. A single base separates this from a much larger clone, so it may be a read error. V and J are TRBV20-1 and TRBJ2-1; 7 bases agree with TRBD1. Trimming took 6 bases from V and 8 from J; bases not matched to a gene: 13. The CDR3 is made up of 14 amino acids. Per germline, CDR1 DFQATT and CDR2 SNEGSKA (reference sequence). DNA for the CDR3: TGCAGTGCCAGAAAGACAGGGCGGGTGGATGAGCAGTTCTTC. The encoded protein is CSARKTGRVDEQFF.

About this clonotype: This may be a read error: a much more frequent sequence differs by one nucleotide. The chain carries TRBV4-1 and TRBJ2-5; D unclear. The CDR3 runs 13 residues. Germline loops: CDR1 MGHRA, CDR2 YSYEKL. With 3 bases removed from V and 10 bases from J, the gap between germline ends came to 15 bases. The CDR3 DNA reads as TGCGCCAGCAGCCAGTTCTTACAATGGAACCAGTACTTC. Translating it yields CASSQFLQWNQYF.

In this sample, this clonotype turned up many times. The gene calls are TRBV7-2 and TRBJ1-5; D might be TRBD1 (5 bases). The V and J ends lost 3 bases and 0 bases respectively, with 12 bases between them. CDR3 length: 16 amino acids. The germline gives CDR1 SGHTA, CDR2 FQGNSA. This CDR3 is CASSFQGPSSNQPQHF. CDR3 sequence (DNA): TGTGCCAGCAGCTTCCAGGGTCCATCTAGCAATCAGCCCCAGCATTTT.

This clonotype was seen ten or more times. The gene calls are TRBV6-5 and TRBJ2-5, with TRBD1 as a possible D gene (5 bases). V was trimmed by 0 bases and J by 7 bases, leaving 9 bases between them. The germline V gene encodes CDR1 MNHEY and CDR2 SVGAGI. The CDR3 spans 13 residues. The CDR3 coding sequence is TGTGCCAGCAGTTACTCCAGGGTTGGGACCCAGTACTTC. This encodes CASSYSRVGTQYF.